The 18 T cell receptor beta chains reported below all come from one sample, sequenced in a study of T cells in Graves' hyperthyroidism and ophthalmopathy. Amplified TCR beta CDR3 regions came from RNA transcripts. Using the HTBI primer set, a first-round RT-PCR was run on the TCR CDR3. TCRdb re-called the multiplex PCR reads with MiXCR, one entry per CDR3 protein. The table shows over 500,000 distinct CDR3 sequences, with 15% to 20% occurring only once. Sequenced material: blood. These receptors originate from a woman in her 30s with Graves' ophthalmopathy.

V and J are TRBV15 and TRBJ2-2; 10 bases agree with TRBD1. Germline V gene sequence: CDR1 LNHNV, CDR2 YYDKDF (reference sequence). V was pared by 1 base and J by 4 bases, with 0 bases of the junction left unmatched. This CDR3 has 15 residues. As DNA, the CDR3 is TGTGCCACCAGCAGAGGGACAGGGGGCACCGGGGAGCTGTTTTTT. This codes for CATSRGTGGTGELFF.

This clonotype was seen ten or more times. The chain uses TRBV28 and TRBJ2-7, with D possibly matching TRBD1 (6 bases). The germline CDR1 and CDR2 sequences are MDHEN and SYDVKM. The germline V and J ends were trimmed by 5 bases and 0 bases, with 11 bases remaining between them. This CDR3 region has 14 residues. The CDR3 region has the DNA TGTGCCAGCAGTCATACAGGGAGCTCCTACGAGCAGTACTTC. Residues: CASSHTGSSYEQYF.

The chain links TRBV5-8 to TRBJ2-7; D tentatively reads TRBD1 or TRBD2 (5 bases each). This CDR3 contains 14 residues. Germline CDR1 SGHTS, CDR2 YDEGEE. V was trimmed by 2 bases and J by 2 bases, leaving 11 bases between them. DNA for the CDR3: TGTGCCAGCAGCTTCGGGACGTTCACCTACGAGCAGTACTTC. Residues: CASSFGTFTYEQYF.

As to this clonotype: One junction end does not reproduce the germline sequence, and a read error may be involved. The chain joins TRBV4-1 to TRBJ1-5; D is undetermined. The CDR3 sequence is 17 residues long. In germline, CDR1 is MGHRA, CDR2 YSYEKL. The CDR3 bases are TGCGCCAGCAGCCAAGATGCTGCACTTAGGGTGAATCAGCCCCCGCATTTT. It codes for CASSQDAALRVNQPPHF.

This clonotype was observed a few times. V gene TRBV5-1 combines with J gene TRBJ1-4; D call uncertain. With 3 bases removed from V and 6 bases from J, the gap between germline ends came to 15 bases. There are 15 residues in the CDR3. Per germline, CDR1 SGHRS and CDR2 YFSETQ. CDR3 nucleotides: TGCGCCAGCAGCTCAGAAGGGAGCCTCGATGAAAAACTGTTTTTT. Amino acids: CASSSEGSLDEKLFF. Complete variable domain (other parts from reference TRBV5-1 and TRBJ1-4): KAGVTQTPRYLIKTRGQQVTLSCSPISGHRSVSWYQQTPGQGLQFLFEYFSETQRNKGNFPGRFSGRQFSNSRSEMNVSTLELGDSALYLCASSSEGSLDEKLFFGSGTQLSVL.

The chain recombines TRBV27 with TRBJ2-7; tentatively, D is TRBD2 (5 bases). Germline V gene lookup returns CDR1 MNHEY and CDR2 SMNVEV (reference sequence). V lost 6 bases to trimming and J lost 4 bases, with 10 bases between them. The CDR3 consists of 12 residues. The CDR3: CASRLGPYEQYF. The CDR3 nucleotides read TGTGCCAGCAGACTAGGGCCGTACGAGCAGTACTTC.

This chain links TRBV7-2 with TRBJ2-2; tentative D call: TRBD1 (5 bases). From germline, CDR1 is SGHTA and CDR2 FQGNSA. This CDR3 is 12 amino acids long. V lost 5 bases to trimming and J lost 7 bases, with 8 bases between them. The CDR3 DNA follows: TGTGCCAGCAGCAGGGGTGGCGGGGAGCTGTTTTTT. Translation: CASSRGGGELFF. Using reference TRBV7-2 and TRBJ2-2 for the parts outside the CDR3, the full variable domain is GAGVSQSPSNKVTEKGKDVELRCDPISGHTALYWYRQSLGQGLEFLIYFQGNSAPDKSGLPSDRFSAERTGGSVSTLTIQRTQQEDSAVYLCASSRGGGELFFGEGSRLTVL.

This clonotype showed up just a few times. This rearrangement joins TRBV27 to TRBJ1-2, with TRBD1 identical over 9 bases. J lost 7 bases, V lost 5 bases, and 8 bases had no gene match. Looked up from germline, CDR1 is MNHEY and CDR2 is SMNVEV (reference sequence). The CDR3 extends over 14 amino acids. This chain's CDR3 is CASSITGGAFGYTF. In DNA, the CDR3 is TGTGCCAGCAGTATCACAGGGGGCGCTTTTGGCTACACCTTC.

This clonotype was seen only once. The V call is TRBV3-1, the J call TRBJ2-7, with a tentative D call TRBD1 (5 bases). V shed 0 bases and J shed 5 bases, with 14 bases lying between them. CDR1 is LGHDT and CDR2 is YNNKEL in the germline V gene (reference sequence). The CDR3 spans 15 residues. As DNA, the CDR3 is TGTGCCAGCAGCCAAGAAGGGGCCGGTGAAAACGAGCAGTACTTC. This gives the protein CASSQEGAGENEQYF.

V is TRBV9 and J is TRBJ2-1; D is unclear. The V and J ends lost 0 bases and 8 bases respectively, with 9 bases between them. CDR1 and CDR2 (germline): SGDLS, YYNGEE. The CDR3 consists of 13 residues. The CDR3, as DNA: TGTGCCAGCAGCGTAGGAGTTCCCGATGAGCAGTTCTTC. Translated: CASSVGVPDEQFF. Supplemented by reference TRBV9 and TRBJ2-1, the full variable domain reads DSGVTQTPKHLITATGQRVTLRCSPRSGDLSVYWYQQSLDQGLQFLIQYYNGEERAKGNILERFSAQQFPDLHSELNLSSLELGDSALYFCASSVGVPDEQFFGPGTRLTVL.

Many counts were recorded for this clonotype. DNA for the CDR3: TGTGCCAGCAGTGAAGCGGGGTGGGAGCAGTTCTTC. Protein: CASSEAGWEQFF. This chain links TRBV2 with TRBJ2-1; D gene unclear. CDR3 length: 12 residues. Germline V lookup: CDR1 SNHLY, CDR2 FYNNEI. The ends were cut back, 0 bases at V and 10 bases at J, with 7 bases in the middle.

This clonotype was observed at least ten times. This chain joins TRBV28 and TRBJ1-1; 7 bases agree with TRBD1. CDR1 and CDR2 (germline): MDHEN, SYDVKM. There are 15 residues in the CDR3. V dropped 5 bases and J dropped 5; count of bases not matched to a gene: 11. The CDR3 protein is CASSPDRAGSTEAFF. In nucleotides, the CDR3 is TGTGCCAGCAGTCCTGACAGGGCGGGTTCGACTGAAGCTTTCTTT.

This clonotype was counted only a few times. The chain couples TRBV9 to TRBJ1-1; 7 bases fit TRBD1. The CDR3 is 15 residues long. V shed 3 bases and J 1 base; nucleotides not matched to a gene: 6. Looked up from germline, CDR1 is SGDLS and CDR2 is YYNGEE. Here the CDR3 reads CASSAEQGKNTEAFF. The CDR3 nucleotides read TGTGCCAGCAGCGCAGAACAGGGGAAGAACACTGAAGCTTTCTTT.

This clonotype was seen a handful of times. The V and J genes are TRBV7-3 and TRBJ2-1; D is uncertain. With 3 bases removed from V and 4 bases from J, the gap between germline ends came to 7 bases. Germline loops: CDR1 SGHTA, CDR2 FQGTGA. This CDR3 is 13 amino acids long. Written as DNA, the CDR3 is TGTGCCAGCAGCTTCACCTTATACAATGAGCAGTTCTTC. Translating gives CASSFTLYNEQFF.

This clonotype appeared a few times. This chain uses TRBV6-2 or TRBV6-3 with TRBJ1-1, with 7 bases aligning to TRBD1. Trimming at V came to 4 bases and at J to 3 bases, leaving 2 bases not matched to a gene. Germline CDR1 and CDR2: MNHEY and SVGEGT. The CDR3 covers 13 residues. CDR3 protein: CASSSRGYTEAFF. In DNA, the CDR3 is TGTGCCAGCAGTTCCAGGGGGTACACTGAAGCTTTCTTT.

V usage is TRBV10-3 and J usage is TRBJ2-2; no reliable D call. Per germline, CDR1 ENHRY and CDR2 SYGVKD. The V gene lost 3 bases and the J gene lost 1 base, with 15 bases spanning the gap. This CDR3 contains 17 residues. Here the CDR3 DNA reads TGTGCCATCAGTGATCTGGTTGTGGGGATGAACACCGGGGAGCTGTTTTTT. Translated, it gives CAISDLVVGMNTGELFF.

This clonotype appeared a few times. This chain connects TRBV20-1 to TRBJ1-1; D call uncertain. The CDR3 runs to 13 residues. V lost 3 bases and J 3 bases, leaving 11 bases between the germline ends. Per germline, CDR1 DFQATT and CDR2 SNEGSKA (reference sequence). This chain's CDR3 is CSARGSIYTEAFF. The CDR3 nucleotides are TGCAGTGCTAGGGGGAGTATTTACACTGAAGCTTTCTTT.

There are a few counts of this clonotype. The chain uses TRBV12-3 or TRBV12-4 and TRBJ2-7; TRBD1 matches 8 bases. This CDR3 is built from 14 residues. V shed 5 bases and J 6 bases; nucleotides not matched to a gene: 9. The CDR3 protein is CASSPRQGPGEQYF. The DNA for the CDR3 is TGTGCCAGCAGTCCACGACAGGGGCCAGGCGAGCAGTACTTC.